This T cell receptor (beta chain) was captured by sequencing in a study of shared T cell receptors in the human thymus. The CDR3 sequence is 15 residues long. Trimming took off 0 bases at V and 4 bases at J, with 14 bases between the two ends. Germline V gene data show CDR1 as SGHRS and CDR2 as YFSETQ. Method: immunoSEQ multiplex PCR; TCRdb's copy keeps in-frame clones and lacks some. The sample includes about 380,000 clones, approximately 95% of them seen just once. The rearrangement links TRBV5-1 to TRBJ2-7; perhaps TRBD2 as D (5 bases). The material sequenced was thymocytes. The sequence was obtained from a human donor. CDR3 DNA: TGCGCCAGCAGCTTGGAGTTAGGGAGAGCGTACGAGCAGTACTTC. Its protein product is CASSLELGRAYEQYF.